The rows below give T cell receptor beta chains drawn from one sample of a study of identical twins. In TCRdb, the 5' RACE reads were re-called with MiXCR into one record per CDR3 protein. This repertoire shows around 680,000 distinct CDR3 sequences, 8.5% to 9% found once; its top ten account for about 0.98%. This sample also belongs to another study, concerning yellow fever vaccine responses in identical twins.

Sequencing input: PBMCs. The source is a woman in her late teens or twenties in good health. Each CDR3 is given with its conserved first and last residue. The D gene is left open where the match is weak. Clone size is shown for a subset of rows, as once, few, many or a class of expanded clone.

CDR3 protein: CASSRLAGELYEQYF; CDR3 DNA: TGTGCCAGCAGCAGACTAGCGGGGGAACTTTACGAGCAGTACTTC; D gene: TRBD2; V gene: TRBV4-2; J gene: TRBJ2-7; clone size: few
CDR3 protein: CASRPGTSRGSYEQYF; CDR3 DNA: TGCGCCAGCAGGCCCGGGACTAGCCGTGGCTCCTACGAGCAGTACTTC; D gene: TRBD2; V gene: TRBV5-1; J gene: TRBJ2-7; clone size: many
CDR3 protein: CASSIFSTRTEAFF; CDR3 DNA: TGTGCCAGCAGTATATTTTCGACGAGGACTGAAGCTTTCTTT; D gene: -; V gene: TRBV6-2/TRBV6-3; J gene: TRBJ1-1; clone size: -
CDR3 protein: CASRRTDNSYEQYF; CDR3 DNA: TGTGCCAGCAGAAGGACAGACAATTCCTACGAGCAGTACTTC; D gene: -; V gene: TRBV6-1; J gene: TRBJ2-7; clone size: many
CDR3 protein: CASSSTDYIVVLTF; CDR3 DNA: TGTGCCAGCAGCTCCACAGATTATATCGTCGTCCTGACTTTC; D gene: -; V gene: TRBV11-1; J gene: TRBJ2-6; clone size: -
CDR3 protein: CASSQEPGRGEQYF; CDR3 DNA: TGTGCCAGCAGCCAAGAACCTGGTAGGGGCGAGCAGTACTTC; D gene: -; V gene: TRBV3-1; J gene: TRBJ2-7; clone size: many
CDR3 protein: CASRTGLAASYEQYF; CDR3 DNA: TGTGCCAGCAGAACGGGACTAGCGGCTTCCTACGAGCAGTACTTC; D gene: TRBD2; V gene: TRBV12-3/TRBV12-4; J gene: TRBJ2-7; clone size: -
CDR3 protein: CSASPQGRSETQYF; CDR3 DNA: TGCAGTGCTAGCCCCCAGGGGAGAAGTGAGACCCAGTACTTC; D gene: -; V gene: TRBV20-1; J gene: TRBJ2-5; clone size: -
CDR3 protein: CAISAQGGEKLFF; CDR3 DNA: TGTGCCATCAGTGCACAGGGGGGCGAAAAACTGTTTTTT; D gene: TRBD1; V gene: TRBV10-3; J gene: TRBJ1-4; clone size: -
CDR3 protein: CASTTGQDTDTQYF; CDR3 DNA: TGTGCCAGCACCACCGGACAGGACACAGATACGCAGTATTTT; D gene: TRBD1; V gene: TRBV25-1; J gene: TRBJ2-3; clone size: few
CDR3 protein: CASSVRQGPYEQYF; CDR3 DNA: TGTGCCAGCAGTGTTAGACAGGGCCCCTACGAGCAGTACTTC; D gene: TRBD1; V gene: TRBV12-3/TRBV12-4; J gene: TRBJ2-7; clone size: many
CDR3 protein: CASSNAHPGRVIFRGEQYF; CDR3 DNA: TGTGCCAGCAGCAATGCTCATCCAGGCAGGGTGATCTTCCGGGGGGAGCAGTACTTC; D gene: -; V gene: TRBV21-1; J gene: TRBJ2-7; clone size: -
CDR3 protein: CASGRDSPYEQYF; CDR3 DNA: TGTGCCAGCGGAAGGGACAGCCCCTACGAGCAGTACTTC; D gene: TRBD1; V gene: TRBV11-2; J gene: TRBJ2-7; clone size: few
CDR3 protein: CSASGTSGSPGVTDTQYF; CDR3 DNA: TGCAGCGCATCCGGGACTAGCGGGTCTCCGGGCGTCACAGATACGCAGTATTTT; D gene: TRBD2; V gene: TRBV29-1; J gene: TRBJ2-3; clone size: many
CDR3 protein: CASSSPGQGNYEQYF; CDR3 DNA: TGCGCCAGCAGCTCGCCGGGACAGGGGAACTACGAGCAGTACTTC; D gene: TRBD1; V gene: TRBV4-1; J gene: TRBJ2-7; clone size: many
CDR3 protein: CSAFRGSRELFF; CDR3 DNA: TGCAGCGCATTTAGAGGGTCCAGGGAGCTGTTTTTT; D gene: -; V gene: TRBV29-1; J gene: TRBJ2-2; clone size: few
CDR3 protein: CASSQRTGRDSPLHF; CDR3 DNA: TGTGCCAGCAGCCAAAGGACAGGGAGAGATTCACCCCTCCACTTT; D gene: TRBD1; V gene: TRBV3-1; J gene: TRBJ1-6; clone size: -
CDR3 protein: CASSGRDAYEQYF; CDR3 DNA: TGTGCCAGCAGCGGCCGGGACGCCTACGAGCAGTACTTC; D gene: -; V gene: TRBV6-2/TRBV6-3; J gene: TRBJ2-7; clone size: few
CDR3 protein: CASSLPGPGDQPQHF; CDR3 DNA: TGTGCCAGCAGCTTACCTGGCCCCGGGGATCAGCCCCAGCATTTT; D gene: -; V gene: TRBV21-1; J gene: TRBJ1-5; clone size: -
CDR3 protein: CSAETGLDGYTF; CDR3 DNA: TGCAGTGCTGAGACAGGGCTGGATGGCTACACCTTC; D gene: TRBD1; V gene: TRBV20-1; J gene: TRBJ1-2; clone size: -
CDR3 protein: CASSTGGGPPYEQYF; CDR3 DNA: TGTGCCAGCAGCACCGGGGGGGGGCCCCCCTACGAGCAGTACTTC; D gene: TRBD2; V gene: TRBV7-2; J gene: TRBJ2-7; clone size: -
CDR3 protein: CSARSDREQFF; CDR3 DNA: TGCAGTGCTAGATCGGACAGGGAGCAGTTCTTC; D gene: TRBD1; V gene: TRBV20-1; J gene: TRBJ2-1; clone size: many
CDR3 protein: CSASKAAGGNTDTQYF; CDR3 DNA: TGCAGTGCTAGTAAAGCAGCGGGGGGAAACACAGATACGCAGTATTTT; D gene: TRBD2; V gene: TRBV20-1; J gene: TRBJ2-3; clone size: many
CDR3 protein: CASITPSLCDERARANTGELFF; CDR3 DNA: TGTGCCAGCATCACTCCCTCCCTGTGTGATGAGCGGGCCCGTGCGAACACCGGGGAGCTGTTTTTT; D gene: -; V gene: TRBV21-1; J gene: TRBJ2-2; clone size: -
CDR3 protein: CASSPDTNTEAFF; CDR3 DNA: TGTGCCAGCAGCCCGGACACTAACACTGAAGCTTTCTTT; D gene: -; V gene: TRBV7-9; J gene: TRBJ1-1; clone size: few
CDR3 protein: CASSQIGTGFQPQHF; CDR3 DNA: TGCGCCAGCAGCCAGATCGGGACAGGGTTTCAGCCCCAGCATTTT; D gene: TRBD1; V gene: TRBV4-1; J gene: TRBJ1-5; clone size: few
CDR3 protein: CASSLGLVEDTQYF; CDR3 DNA: TGTGCCAGCAGCTTAGGGCTAGTTGAAGATACGCAGTATTTT; D gene: -; V gene: TRBV7-9; J gene: TRBJ2-3; clone size: many
CDR3 protein: CAISELGIRQGVNTGELFF; CDR3 DNA: TGTGCCATCAGTGAGCTCGGGATTAGACAGGGTGTTAACACCGGGGAGCTGTTTTTT; D gene: TRBD1; V gene: TRBV10-3; J gene: TRBJ2-2; clone size: few
CDR3 protein: CASSFGQKTYEQYF; CDR3 DNA: TGTGCCAGCAGTTTCGGGCAGAAAACCTACGAGCAGTACTTC; D gene: -; V gene: TRBV27; J gene: TRBJ2-7; clone size: -
CDR3 protein: CASSLRTSAQETQYF; CDR3 DNA: TGTGCCAGCAGCTTGAGGACTAGCGCGCAAGAGACCCAGTACTTC; D gene: TRBD2; V gene: TRBV9; J gene: TRBJ2-5; clone size: few